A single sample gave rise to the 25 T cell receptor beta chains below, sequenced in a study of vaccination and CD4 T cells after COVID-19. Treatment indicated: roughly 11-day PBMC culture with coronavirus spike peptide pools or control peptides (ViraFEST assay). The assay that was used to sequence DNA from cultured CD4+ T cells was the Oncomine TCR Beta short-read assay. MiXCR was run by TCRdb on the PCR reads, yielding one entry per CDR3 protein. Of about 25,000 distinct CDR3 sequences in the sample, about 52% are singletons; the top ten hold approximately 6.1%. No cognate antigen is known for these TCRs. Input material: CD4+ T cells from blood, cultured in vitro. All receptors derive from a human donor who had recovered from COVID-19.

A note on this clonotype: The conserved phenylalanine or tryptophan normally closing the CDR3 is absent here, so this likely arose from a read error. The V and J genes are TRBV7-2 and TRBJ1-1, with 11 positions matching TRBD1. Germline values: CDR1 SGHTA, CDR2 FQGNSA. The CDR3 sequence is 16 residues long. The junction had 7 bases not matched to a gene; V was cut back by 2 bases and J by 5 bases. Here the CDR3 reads CASSLWTGGALTEAFL. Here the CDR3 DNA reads TGTGCCAGCAGCTTATGGACAGGGGGCGCGTTGACTGAAGCTTTCCTT.

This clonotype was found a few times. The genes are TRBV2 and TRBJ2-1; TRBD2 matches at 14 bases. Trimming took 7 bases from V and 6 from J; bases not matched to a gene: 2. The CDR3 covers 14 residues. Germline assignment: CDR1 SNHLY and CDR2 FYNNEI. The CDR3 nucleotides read TGTGCCAGCACCGGGACTAGCGGGAGCAATGAGCAGTTCTTC. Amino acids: CASTGTSGSNEQFF.

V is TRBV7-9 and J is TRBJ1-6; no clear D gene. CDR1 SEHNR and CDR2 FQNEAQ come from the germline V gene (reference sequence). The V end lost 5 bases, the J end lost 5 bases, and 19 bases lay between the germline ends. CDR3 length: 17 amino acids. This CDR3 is CASSMIPVTGNNSPLHF. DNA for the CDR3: TGTGCCAGCAGCATGATACCCGTGACGGGAAATAATTCACCCCTCCACTTT.

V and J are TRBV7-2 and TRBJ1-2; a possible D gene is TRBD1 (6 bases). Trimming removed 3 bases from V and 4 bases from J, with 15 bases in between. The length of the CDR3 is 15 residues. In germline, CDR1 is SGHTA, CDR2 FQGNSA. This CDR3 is CASSFQLGGAYGYTF. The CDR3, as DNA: TGTGCCAGCAGCTTCCAGCTGGGGGGCGCCTATGGCTACACCTTC.

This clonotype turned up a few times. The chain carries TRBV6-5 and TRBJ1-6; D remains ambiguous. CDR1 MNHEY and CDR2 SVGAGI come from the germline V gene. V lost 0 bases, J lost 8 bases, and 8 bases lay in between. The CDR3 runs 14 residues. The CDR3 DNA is TGTGCCAGCAGTTACTCTCCCCTGGATTCACCCCTCCACTTT. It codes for CASSYSPLDSPLHF.

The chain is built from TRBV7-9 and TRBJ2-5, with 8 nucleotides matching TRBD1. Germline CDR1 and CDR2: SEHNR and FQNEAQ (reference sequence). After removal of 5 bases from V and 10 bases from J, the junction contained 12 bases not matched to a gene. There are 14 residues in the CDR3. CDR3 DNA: TGTGCCAGCAGCGTACGGGGACAGGCCGGGGACCAGTACTTC. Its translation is CASSVRGQAGDQYF.

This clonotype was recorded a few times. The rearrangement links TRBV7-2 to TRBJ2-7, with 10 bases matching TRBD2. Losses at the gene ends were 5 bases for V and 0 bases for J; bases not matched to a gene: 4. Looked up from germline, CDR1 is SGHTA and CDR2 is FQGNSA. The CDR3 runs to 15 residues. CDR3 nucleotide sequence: TGTGCCAGCAGCCGCTCTAGCGGGGGCTCCTACGAGCAGTACTTC. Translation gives CASSRSSGGSYEQYF.

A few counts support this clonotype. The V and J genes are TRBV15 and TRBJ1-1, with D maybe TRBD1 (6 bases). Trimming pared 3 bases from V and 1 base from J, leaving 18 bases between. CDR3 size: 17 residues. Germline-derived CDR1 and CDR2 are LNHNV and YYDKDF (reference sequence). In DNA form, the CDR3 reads TGTGCCACCAGCAGGACAGGCCGGGACCGCTGGAACACTGAAGCTTTCTTT. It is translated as CATSRTGRDRWNTEAFF. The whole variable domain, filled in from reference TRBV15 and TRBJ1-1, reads DAMVIQNPRYQVTQFGKPVTLSCSQTLNHNVMYWYQQKSSQAPKLLFHYYDKDFNNEADTPDNFQSRRPNTSFCFLDIRSPGLGDTAMYLCATSRTGRDRWNTEAFFGQGTRLTVV.

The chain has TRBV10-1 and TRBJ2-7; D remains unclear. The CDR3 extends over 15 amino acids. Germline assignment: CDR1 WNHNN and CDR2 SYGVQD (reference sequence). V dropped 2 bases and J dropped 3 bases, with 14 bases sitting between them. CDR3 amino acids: CASSEKRGKDYEQYF. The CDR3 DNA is TGCGCCAGCAGTGAGAAGAGAGGCAAAGACTACGAGCAGTACTTC.

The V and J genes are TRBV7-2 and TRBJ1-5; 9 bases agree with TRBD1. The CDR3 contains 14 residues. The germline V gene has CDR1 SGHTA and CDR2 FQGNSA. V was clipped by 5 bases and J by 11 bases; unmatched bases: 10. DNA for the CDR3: TGTGCCAGCAGCCCGGGGACAGGGAGAGGGGCCCAGCATTTT. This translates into CASSPGTGRGAQHF.

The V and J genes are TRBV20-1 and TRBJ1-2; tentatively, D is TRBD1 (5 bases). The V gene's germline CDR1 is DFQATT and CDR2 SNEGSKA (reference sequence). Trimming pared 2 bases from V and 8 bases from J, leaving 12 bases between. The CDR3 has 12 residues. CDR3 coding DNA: TGCAGTGCTAGACGGACAACCTTGGGCTACACCTTC. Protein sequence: CSARRTTLGYTF.

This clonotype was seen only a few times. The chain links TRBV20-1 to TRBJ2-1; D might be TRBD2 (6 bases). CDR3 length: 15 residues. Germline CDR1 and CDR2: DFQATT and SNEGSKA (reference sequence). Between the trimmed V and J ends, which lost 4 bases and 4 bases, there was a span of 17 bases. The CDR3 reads CSATSKGGNYNEQFF. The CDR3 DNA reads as TGCAGTGCTACCTCGAAGGGCGGGAATTACAATGAGCAGTTCTTC.

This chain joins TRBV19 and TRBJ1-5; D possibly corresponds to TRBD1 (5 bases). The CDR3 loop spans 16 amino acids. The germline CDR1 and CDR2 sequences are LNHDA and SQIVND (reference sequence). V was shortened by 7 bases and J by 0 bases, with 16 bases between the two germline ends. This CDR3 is CASIRRGDNSNQPQHF. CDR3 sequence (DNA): TGTGCCAGTATCCGAAGGGGCGATAATAGCAATCAGCCCCAGCATTTT.

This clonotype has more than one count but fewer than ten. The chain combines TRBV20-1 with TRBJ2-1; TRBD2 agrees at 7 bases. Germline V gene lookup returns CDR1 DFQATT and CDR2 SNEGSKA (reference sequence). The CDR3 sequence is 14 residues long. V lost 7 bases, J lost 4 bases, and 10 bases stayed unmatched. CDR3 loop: CSEAGLAEYNEQFF. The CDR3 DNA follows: TGCAGTGAGGCGGGTCTAGCGGAATACAATGAGCAGTTCTTC.

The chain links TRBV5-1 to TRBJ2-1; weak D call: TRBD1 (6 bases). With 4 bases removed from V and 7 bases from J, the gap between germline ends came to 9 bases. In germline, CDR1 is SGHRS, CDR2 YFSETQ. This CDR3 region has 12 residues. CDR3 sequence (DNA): TGCGCCAGCAGCATTGACAGGAATGAGCAGTTCTTC. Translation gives CASSIDRNEQFF.

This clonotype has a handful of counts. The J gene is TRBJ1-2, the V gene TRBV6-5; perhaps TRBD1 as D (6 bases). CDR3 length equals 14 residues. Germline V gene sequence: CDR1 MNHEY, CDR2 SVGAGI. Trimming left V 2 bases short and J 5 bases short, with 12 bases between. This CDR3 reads CASSYRQGRYGYTF. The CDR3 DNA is TGTGCCAGCAGTTACCGGCAGGGGCGGTATGGCTACACCTTC.

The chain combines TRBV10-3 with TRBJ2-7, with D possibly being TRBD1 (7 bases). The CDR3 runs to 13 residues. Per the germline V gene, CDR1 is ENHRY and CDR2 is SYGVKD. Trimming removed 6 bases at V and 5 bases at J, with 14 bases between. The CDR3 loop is CAIRSGGGHEQYF. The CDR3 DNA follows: TGTGCCATCAGATCTGGAGGGGGCCACGAGCAGTACTTC.

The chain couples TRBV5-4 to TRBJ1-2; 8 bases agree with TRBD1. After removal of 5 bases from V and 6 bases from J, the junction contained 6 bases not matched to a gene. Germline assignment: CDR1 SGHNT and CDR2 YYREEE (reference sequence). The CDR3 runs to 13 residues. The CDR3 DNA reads TGTGCCAGCAGGGCGGGACAGGTGGATGGCTACACCTTC. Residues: CASRAGQVDGYTF.

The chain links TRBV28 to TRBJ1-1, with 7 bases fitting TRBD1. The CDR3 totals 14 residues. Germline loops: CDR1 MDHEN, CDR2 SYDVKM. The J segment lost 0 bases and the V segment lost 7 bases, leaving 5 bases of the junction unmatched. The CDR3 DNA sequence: TGTGCCAGCACCCAGGGGGGTGTGAACACTGAAGCTTTCTTT. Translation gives CASTQGGVNTEAFF.

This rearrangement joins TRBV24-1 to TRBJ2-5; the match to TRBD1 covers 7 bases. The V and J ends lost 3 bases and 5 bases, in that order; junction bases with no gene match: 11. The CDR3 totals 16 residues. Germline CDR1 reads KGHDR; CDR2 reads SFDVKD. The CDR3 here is CATSDGQETRSETQYF. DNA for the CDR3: TGTGCCACCAGTGATGGACAGGAAACGCGCTCGGAGACCCAGTACTTC.

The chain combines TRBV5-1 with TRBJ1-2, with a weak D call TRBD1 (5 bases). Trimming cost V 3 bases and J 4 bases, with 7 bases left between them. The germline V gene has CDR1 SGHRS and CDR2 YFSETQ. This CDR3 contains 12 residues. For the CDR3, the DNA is TGCGCCAGCAGCTCCGACAGCTATGGCTACACCTTC. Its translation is CASSSDSYGYTF. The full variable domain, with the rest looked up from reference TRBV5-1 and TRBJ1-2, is KAGVTQTPRYLIKTRGQQVTLSCSPISGHRSVSWYQQTPGQGLQFLFEYFSETQRNKGNFPGRFSGRQFSNSRSEMNVSTLELGDSALYLCASSSDSYGYTFGSGTRLTVV.

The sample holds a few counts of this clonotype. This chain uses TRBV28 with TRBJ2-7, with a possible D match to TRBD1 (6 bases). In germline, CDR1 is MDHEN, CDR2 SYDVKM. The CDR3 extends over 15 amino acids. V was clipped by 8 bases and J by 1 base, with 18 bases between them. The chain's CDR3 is CASPPTTTGSYEQYF. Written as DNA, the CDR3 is TGTGCCAGCCCCCCAACAACGACAGGATCCTACGAGCAGTACTTC.

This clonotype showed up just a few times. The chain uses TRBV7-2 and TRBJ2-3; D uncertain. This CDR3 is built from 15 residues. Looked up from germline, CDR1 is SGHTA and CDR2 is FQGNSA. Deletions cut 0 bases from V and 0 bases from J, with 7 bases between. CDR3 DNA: TGTGCCAGCAGCTTAGCGGTAACTAGCACAGATACGCAGTATTTT. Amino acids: CASSLAVTSTDTQYF.

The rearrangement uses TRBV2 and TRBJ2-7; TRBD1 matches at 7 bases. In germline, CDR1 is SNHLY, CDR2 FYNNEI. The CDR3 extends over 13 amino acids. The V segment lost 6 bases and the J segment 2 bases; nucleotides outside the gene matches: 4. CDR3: CASRGGQTYEQYF. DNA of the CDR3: TGTGCCAGCAGAGGGGGACAGACCTACGAGCAGTACTTC.

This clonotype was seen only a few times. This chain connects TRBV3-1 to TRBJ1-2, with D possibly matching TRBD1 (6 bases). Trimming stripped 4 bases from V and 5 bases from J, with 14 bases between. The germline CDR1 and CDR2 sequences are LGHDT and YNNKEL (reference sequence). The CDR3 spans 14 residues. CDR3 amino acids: CASSLVGGTYGYTF. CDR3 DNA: TGTGCCAGCAGCCTGGTAGGGGGGACTTATGGCTACACCTTC.